This T cell receptor beta chain is drawn from a study of blood T cell repertoires in COVID-19. Study at large: Researchers got acute and convalescent COVID-19 samples from the United States, Italy and Spain.

Source study methods: The authors estimated nucleated cell counts from reference gene primer amplification. Repertoires were generated with immunoSEQ multiplex PCR, while TCRdb's copy carries only in-frame clones and drops some. D and trimming come from the DNA, and the V and J calls and clone size come from that table. Of about 71,000 clones detected, 82% appear once; the ten largest clones hold roughly an eighth. Germline V CDR1 and CDR2: SQVTM, ANQGSEA. The CDR3 extends over 15 amino acids. Trimming took 5 bases from V and 0 from J; bases not matched to a gene: 7. The receptor comes from a woman aged 80 or over with acute or convalescent COVID-19. The chain has TRBV29-1 and TRBJ1-3; 7 positions agree with TRBD1. Material for sequencing was peripheral blood. The CDR3 spells CSVILQGNSGNTIYF. CDR3 DNA sequence: TGCAGCGTTATTTTACAGGGGAACTCTGGAAACACCATATATTTT. The full variable domain, with the rest looked up from reference TRBV29-1 and TRBJ1-3, is SAVISQKPSRDICQRGTSLTIQCQVDSQVTMMFWYRQQPGQSLTLIATANQGSEATYESGFVIDKFPISRPNLTFSTLTVSNMSPEDSSIYLCSVILQGNSGNTIYFGEGSWLTVV.